Listed below are T cell receptor beta chains from one sample, sequenced in a study of blood T cell repertoires in COVID-19. Method: immunoSEQ multiplex PCR; TCRdb's copy keeps in-frame clones and lacks some. The sample shows some 220,000 clones, 75% to 90% of them seen only once. The sequencing sample was made of PBMCs or T cells enriched from blood (not recorded which). The receptor source for this set is a young woman in a cohort exposed to, infected with or recovered from COVID-19 (not recorded which). The CDR3 runs from the conserved cysteine through the conserved F or W. Each record gives: D gene, clone size, J gene, V gene, CDR3 DNA, CDR3 protein. D genes are given only for firm matches. Clone sizes are given selectively: once, few, many, or a class where the clone is expanded.

D: TRBD1
size: -
J: TRBJ1-6
V: TRBV5-1
DNA: TGCGCCAGCAGCTTGGGGGACAGGACCTATAATTCACCCCTCCACTTT
CDR3: CASSLGDRTYNSPLHF

D: TRBD1
size: -
J: TRBJ1-1
V: TRBV7-2
DNA: TGTGCCAGCAGCTTCCCTGAACAGGGGGGGAACACTGAAGCTTTCTTT
CDR3: CASSFPEQGGNTEAFF

D: TRBD1
size: -
J: TRBJ1-1
V: TRBV12-5
DNA: TGTGCTAGTGGCCCCGACAGGGGTGCTGAAGCTTTCTTT
CDR3: CASGPDRGAEAFF

D: TRBD1
size: -
J: TRBJ1-2
V: TRBV7-9
DNA: TGTGCCAGCAGCTTAGGAGGACAGGGGGACTATGGCTACACCTTC
CDR3: CASSLGGQGDYGYTF

D: -
size: -
J: TRBJ1-5
V: TRBV9
DNA: TGTGCCAGCAGCGCCGGGGGGGGCTCTGGTCAGCCCCAGCATTTT
CDR3: CASSAGGGSGQPQHF

D: -
size: -
J: TRBJ2-3
V: TRBV19
DNA: TGTGCCAGTAGTACACCCGGGCGGGCACGTGATACGCAGTATTTT
CDR3: CASSTPGRARDTQYF

D: -
size: -
J: TRBJ2-7
V: TRBV7-8
DNA: TGTGCCAGCAGCTTATTGGGACTCAGGTACGAGCAGTACTTC
CDR3: CASSLLGLRYEQYF

D: -
size: -
J: TRBJ2-1
V: TRBV5-1
DNA: TGCGCCAGCAGCTTAGGCTCTCGAGGGGGTGAGCAGTTCTTC
CDR3: CASSLGSRGGEQFF

D: -
size: -
J: TRBJ2-5
V: TRBV2
DNA: TGTGCCAGCACTCAGTACCAAGAGACCCAGTACTTC
CDR3: CASTQYQETQYF

D: TRBD1
size: -
J: TRBJ1-1
V: TRBV5-1
DNA: TGCGCCAGCAGCTTGAGGACAGGCATGAACACTGAAGCTTTCTTT
CDR3: CASSLRTGMNTEAFF

D: -
size: -
J: TRBJ2-1
V: TRBV9
DNA: TGTGCCAGCAGCGTAGGGGCAGGGCAGTACAATGAGCAGTTCTTC
CDR3: CASSVGAGQYNEQFF

D: -
size: -
J: TRBJ2-2
V: TRBV21-1
DNA: TGTGCCAGCAGTCCGAGGGTGAACACCGGGGAGCTGTTTTTT
CDR3: CASSPRVNTGELFF

D: -
size: -
J: TRBJ1-2
V: TRBV11-2
DNA: TGTGCCAGCAGCTACGGGGGGGGCGGTGGCTACACCTTC
CDR3: CASSYGGGGGYTF

D: TRBD1
size: -
J: TRBJ1-4
V: TRBV2
DNA: TGTGCCAGCAGGGGGGACAGGGGGCCTGAAAAACTGTTTTTT
CDR3: CASRGDRGPEKLFF

D: -
size: -
J: TRBJ1-2
V: TRBV16
DNA: TGTGCCAGCAGCCCAGGGGAACCCGCAGCGATCTCTCTTAACTATGGCTACACCTTC
CDR3: CASSPGEPAAISLNYGYTF

D: TRBD2
size: -
J: TRBJ2-2
V: TRBV7-8
DNA: TGTGCCAGCAGCTTAAGGTGGCCCCGTGCGGGGGGGAACACCGGGGAGCTGTTTTTT
CDR3: CASSLRWPRAGGNTGELFF

D: -
size: -
J: TRBJ1-6
V: TRBV19
DNA: TGTGCCAGTAGAGTAAACAGAGGGCCCTCACCCCTCCACTTT
CDR3: CASRVNRGPSPLHF

D: -
size: -
J: TRBJ2-3
V: TRBV15
DNA: TGTGCCACCAGCAGAGCTACAGATACGCAGTATTTT
CDR3: CATSRATDTQYF

D: TRBD1
size: -
J: TRBJ2-4
V: TRBV5-1
DNA: TGCGCCAGCAGCTTCGGACAGGTCAAAAACATTCAGTACTTC
CDR3: CASSFGQVKNIQYF

D: TRBD1
size: few
J: TRBJ1-2
V: TRBV6-5
DNA: TGTGCCAGCAGTTACTCGGGGACAGGGAGTCGTGGCTACACCTTC
CDR3: CASSYSGTGSRGYTF

D: -
size: -
J: TRBJ1-4
V: TRBV9
DNA: TGTGCCAGCGCCCCCGGCGGGTGGGTGAGTGAAAAACTGTTTTTT
CDR3: CASAPGGWVSEKLFF

D: -
size: -
J: TRBJ2-3
V: TRBV6-2/TRBV6-3
DNA: TGTGCCAGCAGTTACTCCTCAGGGGATACGCAGTATTTT
CDR3: CASSYSSGDTQYF

D: -
size: once
J: TRBJ2-2
V: TRBV7-9
DNA: TGTGCCAGCACCTCGTCCGGTTACACCGGGGAGCTGTTTTTT
CDR3: CASTSSGYTGELFF

D: -
size: once
J: TRBJ1-4
V: TRBV23-1
DNA: TGCGCCAGCAGTCAGCACTGGAGGGTGTGGGAAAATGAAAAACTGTTTTTT
CDR3: CASSQHWRVWENEKLFF

D: -
size: -
J: TRBJ1-2
V: TRBV3-1/TRBV3-2
DNA: TGTGCCAGCAGCCAGGCCGGGTCCCTTCGGGGCTACACCTTC
CDR3: CASSQAGSLRGYTF

D: -
size: -
J: TRBJ1-2
V: TRBV18
DNA: TGTGCCAGCTCGCCAGTACAACAGGGATATGGCTACACCTTC
CDR3: CASSPVQQGYGYTF

D: -
size: once
J: TRBJ2-7
V: TRBV5-6
DNA: TGTGCCAGCAGCTTGGCTATAGCAGCCGGGGGCTACGAGCAGTACTTC
CDR3: CASSLAIAAGGYEQYF

D: TRBD2
size: -
J: TRBJ2-7
V: TRBV6-5
DNA: TGTGCCAGCAGACTACCTAGCGGGGGAACCTACGAGCAGTACTTC
CDR3: CASRLPSGGTYEQYF

D: TRBD2
size: -
J: TRBJ2-2
V: TRBV9
DNA: TGTGCCAGCAGCGAAACTACTAGCGGAGGCACCGGGGAGCTGTTTTTT
CDR3: CASSETTSGGTGELFF

D: -
size: once
J: TRBJ2-1
V: TRBV9
DNA: TGTGCCAGCAGCGAGGGCGGGACTGGCAATGAGCAGTTCTTC
CDR3: CASSEGGTGNEQFF

D: TRBD1
size: few
J: TRBJ2-7
V: TRBV3-1/TRBV3-2
DNA: TGTGCCAGCAGGCAAACAACAGGGGAGTACGAGCAGTACTTC
CDR3: CASRQTTGEYEQYF

D: -
size: -
J: TRBJ2-7
V: TRBV7-3
DNA: TGTGCCAGCAGCTTTGGTACAGGTCGGTTTTACTACGAGCAGTACTTC
CDR3: CASSFGTGRFYYEQYF

D: -
size: -
J: TRBJ1-5
V: TRBV25-1
DNA: TGTGCCAGCAGTAGCCTGGGAGATCAGCCCCAGCATTTT
CDR3: CASSSLGDQPQHF

D: TRBD1
size: -
J: TRBJ1-5
V: TRBV4-1
DNA: TGCGCCAGCAGCCGACTACAGGGGGCAGGTCAGCCCCAGCATTTT
CDR3: CASSRLQGAGQPQHF

D: -
size: -
J: TRBJ1-6
V: TRBV11-2
DNA: TGTGCCAGCAGCACCCTCAGGGGCAGTAATTCACCCCTCCACTTT
CDR3: CASSTLRGSNSPLHF

D: -
size: -
J: TRBJ1-1
V: TRBV9
DNA: TGTGCCAGCAGCGTAGAACAGATAAGCACTGAAGCTTTCTTT
CDR3: CASSVEQISTEAFF

D: TRBD1
size: -
J: TRBJ2-7
V: TRBV6-2/TRBV6-3
DNA: TGTGCCAGCAGTCTCCGGACAGGGGGGAACGAGCAGTACTTC
CDR3: CASSLRTGGNEQYF

D: -
size: -
J: TRBJ1-1
V: TRBV2
DNA: TGTGCCAGCAACACGATGAACACTGAAGCTTTCTTT
CDR3: CASNTMNTEAFF

D: -
size: -
J: TRBJ2-1
V: TRBV19
DNA: TGTGCCAGTAGTATTCTGGTCGGGGGTAGCGATGAGCAGTTCTTC
CDR3: CASSILVGGSDEQFF

D: -
size: -
J: TRBJ2-7
V: TRBV25-1
DNA: TGTGCCAGCAATATGACAGGCGCCTACGAGCAGTACTTC
CDR3: CASNMTGAYEQYF

D: -
size: -
J: TRBJ1-1
V: TRBV18
DNA: TGTGCCAGCTCACCCGCCGTAGGACAGCTGAACACTGAAGCTTTCTTT
CDR3: CASSPAVGQLNTEAFF

D: -
size: -
J: TRBJ2-3
V: TRBV9
DNA: TGTGCCAGCAGCGTAGAAGCGGGCACAGATACGCAGTATTTT
CDR3: CASSVEAGTDTQYF

D: -
size: -
J: TRBJ2-2
V: TRBV9
DNA: TGTGCCAGCAGCCCCGACACTGGCACCGGGGAGCTGTTTTTT
CDR3: CASSPDTGTGELFF

D: -
size: -
J: TRBJ1-1
V: TRBV3-1/TRBV3-2
DNA: TGTGCCAGCAGCCAAGAGCAGGGTTCGAACACTGAAGCTTTCTTT
CDR3: CASSQEQGSNTEAFF

D: TRBD1
size: -
J: TRBJ1-5
V: TRBV10-3
DNA: TGTGCCATCGGGACAGTAGGGGAGGATCAGCCCCAGCATTTT
CDR3: CAIGTVGEDQPQHF

D: TRBD1
size: -
J: TRBJ2-5
V: TRBV5-1
DNA: TGCGCCAGCAGCTGGGGGGACAGGGATGAAGAGACCCAGTACTTC
CDR3: CASSWGDRDEETQYF

D: -
size: -
J: TRBJ1-4
V: TRBV12-3/TRBV12-4
DNA: TGTGCCAGCAGGCCTACAGGTGAAAAACTGTTTTTT
CDR3: CASRPTGEKLFF

D: -
size: -
J: TRBJ1-1
V: TRBV27
DNA: TGTGCCAGCAGTTGGGCTCGGGGGGGCACTGAAGCTTTCTTT
CDR3: CASSWARGGTEAFF

D: -
size: -
J: TRBJ1-1
V: TRBV10-2
DNA: TGCGCCAGCAGTGAGACAGAAAACACTGAAGCTTTCTTT
CDR3: CASSETENTEAFF

D: TRBD2
size: -
J: TRBJ2-3
V: TRBV30
DNA: TGTGCCTGGAGTGGACTAGCGGGATGGGATACGCAGTATTTT
CDR3: CAWSGLAGWDTQYF